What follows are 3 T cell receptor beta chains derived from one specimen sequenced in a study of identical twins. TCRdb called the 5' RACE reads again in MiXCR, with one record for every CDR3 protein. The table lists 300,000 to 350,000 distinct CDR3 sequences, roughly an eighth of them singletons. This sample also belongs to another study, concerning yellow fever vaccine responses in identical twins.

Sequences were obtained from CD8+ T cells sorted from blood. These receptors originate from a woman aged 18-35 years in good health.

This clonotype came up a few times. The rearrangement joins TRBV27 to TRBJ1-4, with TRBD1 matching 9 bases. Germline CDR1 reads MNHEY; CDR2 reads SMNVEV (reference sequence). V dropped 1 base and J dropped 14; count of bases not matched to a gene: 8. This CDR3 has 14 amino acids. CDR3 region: CASSLFPGQGNLFF. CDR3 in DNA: TGTGCCAGCAGTTTATTCCCGGGACAGGGCAACCTGTTTTTT.

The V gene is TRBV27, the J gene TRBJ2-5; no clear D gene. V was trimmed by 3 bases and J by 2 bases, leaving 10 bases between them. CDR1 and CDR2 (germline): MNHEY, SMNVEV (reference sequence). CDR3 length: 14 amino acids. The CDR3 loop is CASSFTCGQETQYF. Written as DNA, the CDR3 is TGTGCCAGCAGTTTCACCTGTGGACAAGAGACCCAGTACTTC.

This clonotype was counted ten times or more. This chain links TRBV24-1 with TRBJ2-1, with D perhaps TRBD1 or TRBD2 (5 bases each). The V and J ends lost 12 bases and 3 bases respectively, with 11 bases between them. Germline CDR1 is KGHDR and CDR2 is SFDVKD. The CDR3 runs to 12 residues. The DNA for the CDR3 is TGTGCCGCACGGGACCACTACAATGAGCAGTTCTTC. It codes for CAARDHYNEQFF.